The sequence of this T cell receptor (beta chain) was determined in a study of blood T cell repertoires in COVID-19. Here immunoSEQ multiplex PCR was the method, and the copy in TCRdb shows in-frame clones only, minus some. This table holds 250,000 to 350,000 clones, about 86% found once. CDR3 size: 13 residues. Per germline, CDR1 SQVTM and CDR2 ANQGSEA. V was clipped by 6 bases and J by 6 bases, with 15 bases between them. This clone has just one count. Sequencing was performed on peripheral blood. The receptor's source is a young woman who had recovered from COVID-19. V usage is TRBV29-1 and J usage is TRBJ2-1; a possible D gene is TRBD2 (5 bases). Here the CDR3 reads CSVIGIAGNEQFF. The CDR3 DNA follows: TGCAGCGTCATCGGGATAGCCGGCAATGAGCAGTTCTTC.